These 21 T cell receptor beta chains came from one sample sequenced in a study of CD8+ T cells in alopecia areata. cDNA prepared by RNA extraction and subsequent reverse transcription served as the template for sequencing. The method was immunoSEQ multiplex PCR; TCRdb's version includes in-frame clones alone and lacks a portion of them. The data show 150,000 to 200,000 clones, with 50% to 75% seen just once and roughly 17% held by the top ten. Stated treatment: oral pan-JAK inhibitor, 5-10 mg twice daily. Specimen: CD4+ T cells sorted from blood, collected at approximately week 56, from a patient treated with tofacitinib. The receptor source for this set is a human donor with alopecia areata.

The chain joins TRBV5-1 to TRBJ2-3; the match to TRBD2 covers 14 bases. Germline V gives CDR1 SGHRS, CDR2 YFSETQ. The CDR3 is 16 residues long. Trimming took 7 bases from V and 2 from J; bases not matched to a gene: 6. The CDR3 nucleotides read TGCGCCAGCCAGGGACTAGCGGGGGCAAACACAGATACGCAGTATTTT. Its protein is CASQGLAGANTDTQYF.

The chain joins TRBV30 to TRBJ2-7, with D unclear. CDR1 is GTSNPN and CDR2 is SVGIG in the germline V gene (reference sequence). The CDR3 runs 11 residues. Deletions cut 8 bases from V and 0 bases from J, with 8 bases between. CDR3 nucleotide sequence: TGTGCCGGGAAACACTCCTACGAGCAGTACTTC. Translation gives CAGKHSYEQYF.

The genes are TRBV27 and TRBJ1-2; 7 nucleotides agree with TRBD1. Germline V gene data show CDR1 as MNHEY and CDR2 as SMNVEV (reference sequence). This CDR3 has 14 amino acids. The V gene end was trimmed by 8 bases and the J gene end by 8 bases; junction bases not matched to a gene: 14. The CDR3 loop is CASGPDREVVGYTF. Written as DNA, the CDR3 is TGTGCCAGCGGTCCCGACAGGGAGGTGGTCGGCTACACCTTC.

This clone appeared a few times. The chain uses TRBV5-1 and TRBJ2-1; D uncertain. The germline V gene has CDR1 SGHRS and CDR2 YFSETQ. The length of the CDR3 is 13 residues. V was clipped by 0 bases and J by 9 bases, with 10 bases between them. In DNA form, the CDR3 reads TGCGCCAGCAGCTTGGAGCCCGTAGGTGAGCAGTTCTTC. It encodes CASSLEPVGEQFF.

This rearrangement joins TRBV6-5 to TRBJ1-2, with no clear D. Germline-derived CDR1 and CDR2 are MNHEY and SVGAGI. Trimming removed 2 bases at V and 8 bases at J, with 15 bases between. The CDR3 covers 14 residues. This chain's CDR3 is CASSYGRPLGGYTF. The CDR3 DNA reads as TGTGCCAGCAGTTACGGCAGGCCCTTGGGGGGCTACACCTTC.

The CDR3 coding sequence is TGTGCCTGGAAGAATAAGGGGAGGTATGGCTACACCTTC. It yields the protein CAWKNKGRYGYTF. The chain links TRBV30 to TRBJ1-2; possible D gene TRBD1, 5 bases. V gave up 4 bases and J gave up 5 bases, with 14 bases separating them. The CDR3 runs to 13 residues. Germline CDR1 and CDR2: GTSNPN and SVGIG (reference sequence).

The chain is built from TRBV29-1 and TRBJ1-5; 12 bases fit TRBD1. The germline V gene encodes CDR1 SQVTM and CDR2 ANQGSEA. J was trimmed by 6 bases and V by 7 bases; bases with no gene match: 4. The CDR3 is 13 amino acids. CDR3 loop: CSAGTGGGQPQHF. For the CDR3, the DNA is TGCAGCGCCGGGACAGGGGGCGGTCAGCCCCAGCATTTT.

In this sample, this clone turned up a few times. The chain carries TRBV5-1 and TRBJ2-2; 8 positions match TRBD1. The CDR3 is made up of 16 amino acids. The germline CDR1 and CDR2 sequences are SGHRS and YFSETQ. V lost 4 bases, J lost 4 bases, and 9 bases stayed unmatched. The CDR3 nucleotides are TGCGCCAGCAGCAAAAAGGACAGGGAAGCCACCGGGGAGCTGTTTTTT. Its protein product is CASSKKDREATGELFF.

This clone has only a few counts. The chain employs TRBV29-1 and TRBJ2-7; D may be TRBD1 (6 bases). The CDR3 totals 13 residues. Trimming removed 6 bases from V and 3 bases from J, with 15 bases in between. Looked up from germline, CDR1 is SQVTM and CDR2 is ANQGSEA. The CDR3 bases are TGCAGCGTGACAGGTGACTTAGGCTACGAGCAGTACTTC. As protein: CSVTGDLGYEQYF.

The gene calls are TRBV30 and TRBJ1-1; D is undetermined. CDR1 is GTSNPN and CDR2 is SVGIG in the germline V gene (reference sequence). This CDR3 has 12 residues. The V gene lost 3 bases and the J gene lost 8 bases, with 13 bases spanning the gap. CDR3 protein: CAWRGSLIEAFF. CDR3 sequence (DNA): TGTGCCTGGAGAGGGAGCCTAATAGAAGCTTTCTTT.

This clone was seen only a few times. The J gene is TRBJ1-4, the V gene TRBV7-9; D gene uncertain. Germline CDR1 and CDR2: SEHNR and FQNEAQ (reference sequence). The CDR3 sequence is 12 residues long. Trimming stripped 3 bases from V and 7 bases from J, with 6 bases between. The CDR3 reads CASSFGREKLFF. The CDR3 DNA reads as TGTGCCAGCAGCTTCGGACGTGAAAAACTGTTTTTT.

The genes are TRBV4-2 and TRBJ2-3; 7 nucleotides match TRBD2. This CDR3 is 17 amino acids long. CDR1 and CDR2 from the germline V gene are LGHNA and YNFKEQ. Unmatched junction bases numbered 12, after V lost 4 bases and J lost 2 bases. The CDR3 here is CASSPQSGGGSTDTQYF. The CDR3 DNA sequence: TGTGCCAGCAGCCCTCAGAGTGGCGGGGGATCCACAGATACGCAGTATTTT.

In this sample, this clone turned up once. The chain is built from TRBV9 and TRBJ1-2; 7 bases are a match to TRBD1. Trimming cost V 0 bases and J 5 bases; bases outside gene matches: 7. Germline V CDR1 and CDR2: SGDLS, YYNGEE. The CDR3 spans 15 residues. For the CDR3, the DNA is TGTGCCAGCAGCGTAGGAGGGGACAGTTTATATGGCTACACCTTC. Residues: CASSVGGDSLYGYTF.

The CDR3 spells CACLWARGGNEQFF. The CDR3, as DNA: TGTGCCTGCCTTTGGGCGCGGGGGGGCAATGAGCAGTTCTTC. The chain recombines TRBV30 with TRBJ2-1; 9 bases fit TRBD2. Germline CDR1 is GTSNPN and CDR2 is SVGIG (reference sequence). J was trimmed by 6 bases and V by 6 bases; bases with no gene match: 9. The CDR3 is 14 residues long.

This clone was seen more than once but under ten times. The genes are TRBV9 and TRBJ2-7, with D uncertain. CDR3 size: 13 residues. CDR1 and CDR2 from the germline V gene are SGDLS and YYNGEE. V lost 3 bases, J lost 1 base, and 8 bases lay in between. CDR3 amino acids: CASSASNSYEQYF. CDR3 DNA: TGTGCCAGCAGCGCAAGTAATTCCTACGAGCAGTACTTC.

The CDR3 is CASSEYQGRNYGYTF. CDR3 sequence (DNA): TGTGCCAGCAGTGAATATCAGGGGAGAAACTATGGCTACACCTTC. The chain is built from TRBV25-1 and TRBJ1-2; D may be TRBD1 (6 bases). The length of the CDR3 is 15 residues. V gave up 0 bases and J gave up 2 bases, with 10 bases separating them. Germline CDR1 and CDR2: MGHDK and SYGVNS.

This clone showed up just a few times. The chain combines TRBV14 with TRBJ2-2; D is uncertain. The CDR3 totals 14 residues. Germline loops: CDR1 SGHDN, CDR2 FVKESK. Trimming left V 5 bases short and J 0 bases short, with 7 bases between. The CDR3 spells CASSIGTNTGELFF. The CDR3 nucleotides are TGTGCCAGCAGCATCGGTACGAACACCGGGGAGCTGTTTTTT. Combining the CDR3 with reference TRBV14 and TRBJ2-2 gives the whole variable domain EAGVTQFPSHSVIEKGQTVTLRCDPISGHDNLYWYRRVMGKEIKFLLHFVKESKQDESGMPNNRFLAERTGGTYSTLKVQPAELEDSGVYFCASSIGTNTGELFFGEGSRLTVL.

V is TRBV5-1 and J is TRBJ2-2; 7 bases are shared with TRBD1. Looked up from germline, CDR1 is SGHRS and CDR2 is YFSETQ. Trimming at V came to 3 bases and at J to 4 bases, leaving 3 bases not matched to a gene. This CDR3 has 14 amino acids. The CDR3 bases are TGCGCCAGCAGCTCAGACAGGGTCACCGGGGAGCTGTTTTTT. It is translated as CASSSDRVTGELFF.

This clone was seen only a few times. The CDR3, as DNA: TGCGCCAGCAGCCAAGGCGGCAGGAGAGGAGGAAACACCATATATTTT. Translated, it gives CASSQGGRRGGNTIYF. The J gene is TRBJ1-3, the V gene TRBV4-1; D not certain. The CDR3 extends over 16 amino acids. Germline V CDR1 and CDR2: MGHRA, YSYEKL. V dropped 1 base and J dropped 4 bases, with 14 bases sitting between them.

The V and J genes are TRBV9 and TRBJ1-1, with D unclear. Germline V lookup: CDR1 SGDLS, CDR2 YYNGEE. The germline V and J ends were trimmed by 0 bases and 1 base, with 13 bases remaining between them. The CDR3 is 16 amino acids. CDR3 nucleotide sequence: TGTGCCAGCAGCGTAGGAAGTGGACGGACGAACACTGAAGCTTTCTTT. As protein: CASSVGSGRTNTEAFF.

For this clone: This same CDR3 is encoded by further DNA sequences in the sample. Here the CDR3 reads CATSRDSGPYEQYF. CDR3 sequence (DNA): TGTGCCACCAGCAGAGATTCTGGGCCCTACGAGCAGTACTTC. This chain connects TRBV15 to TRBJ2-7; D remains ambiguous. Germline lookup yields CDR1 LNHNV and CDR2 YYDKDF (reference sequence). The CDR3 is 14 amino acids. With 0 bases removed from V and 2 bases from J, the gap between germline ends came to 8 bases.